This TCR beta chain was obtained from a study of cytomegalovirus exposure and HLA in healthy donors. Study observations and caveats: In an earlier analysis, most TCR beta V segments were productive about 87% or about 30% of the time.

As concerns this clone: Its antigen is not identified.

With 60 Vbeta and 13 Jbeta primers, the PCR was carried out. In the authors' methods: Roughly 12 million of tens of millions of unique TCR beta chains were shared, per a later count. Using immunoSEQ multiplex PCR, the repertoire was profiled, and TCRdb retains in-frame clones only, with some absent. The V and J calls and the clone size are those of that table, but D and trimming were determined from the DNA. The sample has some 48,000 clones. CDR3 size: 15 residues. The V segment lost 5 bases and the J segment 3 bases; nucleotides outside the gene matches: 4. Germline loops: CDR1 SEHNR, CDR2 FQNEAQ (reference sequence).

This receptor was obtained from a middle-aged woman in good health and CMV-seronegative. Sequencing was done on a sample of PBMCs. The V call is TRBV7-9, the J call TRBJ1-4; TRBD1 matches 9 bases. CDR3 coding DNA: TGTGCCAGCAGCCTTAGACAGGGGGCTAATGAAAAACTGTTTTTT. Translation: CASSLRQGANEKLFF.